The rows below give T cell receptor beta chains drawn from one sample of a study of shared clonotypes between healthy human individuals. Produced via immunoSEQ multiplex PCR; TCRdb's table is partial and in-frame only. The data hold some 2,000,000 clones, with roughly 94% observed a single time. The sequencing sample was made of naive CD8+ T cells sorted from blood. Receptor source: a man aged 18 to 29 in good health. CDR3s include the opening cysteine and the closing phenylalanine or tryptophan. A D gene is named only where the DNA matches it firmly. Clone size is shown for a subset of rows, as once, few, many or a class of expanded clone.

j_gene,v_gene,d_gene,abundance,CDR3aa,CDR3nt
TRBJ1-1,TRBV5-4,NA,once,CASSLVTGPGAEAFF,TGTGCCAGCAGCTTGGTGACCGGGCCCGGCGCTGAAGCTTTCTTT
TRBJ1-1,TRBV18,NA,NA,CASSPPGPYTEAFF,TGTGCCAGCTCACCACCTGGACCCTACACTGAAGCTTTCTTT
TRBJ2-7,TRBV11-1,TRBD2,NA,CASSWGTTSSAEQYF,TGTGCCAGCAGCTGGGGGACTACCTCGTCCGCCGAGCAGTACTTC
TRBJ1-4,TRBV15,NA,NA,CATSVDVGNEKLFF,TGTGCCACCAGTGTGGACGTAGGGAATGAAAAACTGTTTTTT
TRBJ1-6,TRBV5-4,NA,NA,CASSSPGTENSPLHF,TGTGCCAGCAGCTCGCCCGGGACGGAGAATTCACCCCTCCACTTT
TRBJ2-7,TRBV9,TRBD2,NA,CASSPWDYSYEQYF,TGTGCCAGCAGCCCCTGGGACTACTCCTACGAGCAGTACTTC
TRBJ2-7,TRBV4-3,NA,NA,CASSQVEGAYEQYF,TGCGCCAGCAGCCAAGTAGAAGGGGCCTACGAGCAGTACTTC
TRBJ2-7,TRBV7-2,TRBD2,NA,CASSSRTSGKGYEQYF,TGTGCCAGCAGCTCAAGGACTAGCGGGAAGGGTTACGAGCAGTACTTC
TRBJ1-5,TRBV11-1,NA,NA,CASSPSTEQPQHF,TGTGCCAGCAGCCCCTCGACGGAACAGCCCCAGCATTTT
TRBJ2-7,TRBV6-1,NA,NA,CASSENWGGNEQYF,TGTGCCAGCAGTGAAAATTGGGGGGGCAACGAGCAGTACTTC
TRBJ2-7,TRBV27,TRBD1,NA,CASSFSTGTVNEQYF,TGTGCCAGCAGTTTTTCAACCGGGACAGTTAACGAGCAGTACTTC
TRBJ2-7,TRBV5-4,NA,NA,CASSYQGLTYEQYF,TGTGCCAGCAGCTACCAGGGGCTAACCTACGAGCAGTACTTC
TRBJ2-7,TRBV7-9,NA,NA,CASSTTGGTYEQYF,TGTGCCAGCAGCACGACGGGTGGGACCTACGAGCAGTACTTC
TRBJ2-3,TRBV5-6,TRBD2,NA,CASSFVAGAQDTQYF,TGTGCCAGCAGCTTTGTAGCGGGAGCGCAAGATACGCAGTATTTT
TRBJ2-1,TRBV7-9,TRBD2,NA,CASSLLAGVASDEQFF,TGTGCCAGCAGCTTACTAGCGGGAGTAGCGAGTGATGAGCAGTTCTTC
TRBJ2-7,TRBV28,NA,once,CASRLDEEDEQYF,TGTGCCAGCAGACTTGACGAGGAGGACGAGCAGTACTTC
TRBJ2-1,TRBV9,NA,NA,CASSVGRGHAYNEQFF,TGTGCCAGCAGCGTAGGAAGGGGTCATGCCTACAATGAGCAGTTCTTC
TRBJ1-1,TRBV6-5,NA,NA,CASSYSGGGTEAFF,TGTGCCAGCAGTTACTCGGGGGGTGGGACTGAAGCTTTCTTT
TRBJ2-7,TRBV19,TRBD1,NA,CASSTLTGSEQYF,TGTGCCAGTAGTACGTTGACAGGGAGCGAGCAGTACTTC
TRBJ2-5,TRBV6-1,NA,NA,CASTSGTGVRETQYF,TGTGCCAGCACCTCAGGAACGGGGGTCAGAGAGACCCAGTACTTC
TRBJ1-3,TRBV28,TRBD1,NA,CASRGTGESTIYF,TGTGCCAGCAGAGGAACAGGGGAAAGCACCATATATTTT
TRBJ2-2,TRBV15,TRBD1,NA,CATSRTLGTDNTGELFF,TGTGCCACCAGCAGAACTCTCGGGACAGACAACACCGGGGAGCTGTTTTTT
TRBJ2-7,TRBV6-1,NA,NA,CASAAPYEQYF,TGTGCCAGCGCTGCGCCTTACGAGCAGTACTTC
TRBJ2-5,TRBV4-1,TRBD2,NA,CASSQEEAGGVQETQYF,TGCGCCAGCAGCCAAGAGGAAGCGGGAGGGGTTCAAGAGACCCAGTACTTC
TRBJ2-6,TRBV27,NA,few,CASSKTKTPRSGANVLTF,TGTGCCAGCAGTAAGACAAAGACTCCCCGCTCTGGGGCCAACGTCCTGACTTTC
TRBJ2-2,TRBV11-2,TRBD2,NA,CASSLEARLADNTGELFF,TGTGCCAGCAGCTTAGAAGCGAGACTAGCGGACAACACCGGGGAGCTGTTTTTT
TRBJ2-3,TRBV5-1,NA,NA,CASSLGPLATLTDTQYF,TGCGCCAGCAGCTTGGGCCCACTAGCCACACTCACAGATACGCAGTATTTT
TRBJ1-1,TRBV23-1,NA,NA,CASSVRAGLTEAFF,TGCGCCAGCTCTGTCCGGGCAGGTCTCACTGAAGCTTTCTTT
TRBJ2-7,TRBV4-3,NA,NA,CASSQGWAEQYF,TGCGCCAGCAGCCAAGGTTGGGCCGAGCAGTACTTC
TRBJ1-4,TRBV6-5,TRBD1,NA,CASSILGQPEKLFF,TGTGCCAGCAGTATCTTGGGACAGCCGGAAAAACTGTTTTTT
TRBJ1-2,TRBV7-6,NA,NA,CASSFGEGNGYTF,TGTGCCAGCAGCTTCGGCGAGGGGAATGGCTACACCTTC
TRBJ1-5,TRBV6-1,NA,NA,CASRGGQNQPQHF,TGTGCCAGCAGGGGAGGACAGAATCAGCCCCAGCATTTT
TRBJ2-5,TRBV13,TRBD1,NA,CASSSSGQGGETQYF,TGTGCCAGCAGCTCGTCCGGACAGGGGGGGGAGACCCAGTACTTC
TRBJ1-2,TRBV4-3,NA,NA,CASSQDAGFFHGYTF,TGCGCCAGCAGCCAAGACGCAGGTTTTTTTCATGGCTACACCTTC
TRBJ1-2,TRBV6-5,NA,NA,CASSSTGNYGYTF,TGTGCCAGCAGTTCCACAGGGAACTATGGCTACACCTTC
TRBJ2-7,TRBV4-1,NA,NA,CASSQDRTVLEQYF,TGCGCCAGCAGCCAAGATAGGACAGTCCTCGAGCAGTACTTC
TRBJ2-7,TRBV4-3,TRBD2,NA,CASSQDASGTYEQYF,TGCGCCAGCAGCCAAGATGCTAGCGGGACCTACGAGCAGTACTTC
TRBJ2-2,TRBV6-6,TRBD1,NA,CASSSETGWNTGELFF,TGTGCCAGCAGTTCCGAGACAGGGTGGAACACCGGGGAGCTGTTTTTT
TRBJ2-7,TRBV5-6,TRBD1,NA,CASSLDRAHYEQYF,TGTGCCAGCAGTTTGGACAGGGCTCACTACGAGCAGTACTTC
TRBJ1-1,TRBV6-6,NA,NA,CASSYSSTDMNTEAFF,TGTGCCAGCAGTTATTCCTCGACTGACATGAACACTGAAGCTTTCTTT
TRBJ2-7,TRBV7-9,NA,NA,CASSPGGIHSYEQYF,TGTGCCAGCAGCCCCGGCGGCATTCACTCCTACGAGCAGTACTTC
TRBJ1-1,TRBV10-3,NA,NA,CAISESVDMNTEAFF,TGTGCCATCAGTGAGTCGGTCGACATGAACACTGAAGCTTTCTTT
TRBJ2-5,TRBV5-4,TRBD2,NA,CASRASGETQYF,TGTGCCAGCAGGGCTAGCGGAGAGACCCAGTACTTC
TRBJ1-6,TRBV6-1,NA,once,CASSASLHRADNSPLHF,TGTGCCAGCAGTGCGAGTCTCCACAGGGCGGATAATTCACCCCTCCACTTT
TRBJ2-3,TRBV5-6,NA,NA,CASSLELAISTDTQYF,TGTGCCAGCAGCTTGGAGTTAGCCATATCCACAGATACGCAGTATTTT
TRBJ2-3,TRBV27,NA,NA,CASSFTQAFTDTQYF,TGTGCCAGCAGTTTTACCCAGGCCTTTACAGATACGCAGTATTTT
TRBJ1-2,TRBV5-1,NA,NA,CASSWDNYGYTF,TGCGCCAGCAGCTGGGACAACTATGGCTACACCTTC
TRBJ1-4,TRBV7-6,NA,NA,CASRGMMGEKLFF,TGTGCCAGCAGGGGCATGATGGGAGAAAAACTGTTTTTT
TRBJ2-7,TRBV7-2,NA,once,CASSLVGNPYEQYF,TGTGCCAGCAGCTTAGTTGGGAATCCCTACGAGCAGTACTTC
TRBJ2-1,TRBV19,TRBD2,NA,CASSLASGSYEQFF,TGTGCCAGTAGTCTGGCTAGCGGGAGCTATGAGCAGTTCTTC
TRBJ2-7,TRBV6-6,NA,NA,CASSYAEADYEQYF,TGTGCCAGCAGTTACGCGGAGGCCGACTACGAGCAGTACTTC
TRBJ2-7,TRBV2,NA,NA,CASSEGVSEQYF,TGTGCCAGCAGTGAGGGGGTAAGCGAGCAGTACTTC
TRBJ2-1,TRBV9,TRBD2,NA,CASSLGRTYNEQFF,TGTGCCAGCAGCCTCGGGAGGACCTACAATGAGCAGTTCTTC
TRBJ2-3,TRBV6-4,NA,NA,CASSDSLNGASTDTQYF,TGTGCCAGCAGTGACTCCCTTAATGGTGCTAGCACAGATACGCAGTATTTT
TRBJ1-3,TRBV7-2,NA,NA,CASSPGLSVGNTIYF,TGTGCCAGCAGCCCGGGACTCTCGGTAGGAAACACCATATATTTT
TRBJ2-1,TRBV9,TRBD2,NA,CASSVGSSGRANEQFF,TGTGCCAGCAGCGTAGGTTCTAGCGGGAGGGCCAATGAGCAGTTCTTC